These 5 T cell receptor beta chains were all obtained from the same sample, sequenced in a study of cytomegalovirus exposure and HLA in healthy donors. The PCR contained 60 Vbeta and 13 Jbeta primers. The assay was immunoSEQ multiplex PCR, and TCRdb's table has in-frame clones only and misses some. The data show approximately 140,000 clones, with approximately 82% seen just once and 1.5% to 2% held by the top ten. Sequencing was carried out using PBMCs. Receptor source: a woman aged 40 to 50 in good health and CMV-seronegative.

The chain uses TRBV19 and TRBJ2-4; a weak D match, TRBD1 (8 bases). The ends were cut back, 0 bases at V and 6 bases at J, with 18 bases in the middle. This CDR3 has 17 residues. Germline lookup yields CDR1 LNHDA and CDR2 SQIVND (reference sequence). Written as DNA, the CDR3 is TGTGCCAGTAGTATAGACCTCGGGACAGGCGGGAGAAACATTCAGTACTTC. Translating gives CASSIDLGTGGRNIQYF.

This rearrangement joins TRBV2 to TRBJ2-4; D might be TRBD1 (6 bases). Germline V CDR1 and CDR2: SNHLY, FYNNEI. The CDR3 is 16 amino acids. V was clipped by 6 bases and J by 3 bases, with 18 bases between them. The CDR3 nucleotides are TGTGCCAGCAGGGGGCCCCCAGGGGTGGGCAAAAACATTCAGTACTTC. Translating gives CASRGPPGVGKNIQYF.

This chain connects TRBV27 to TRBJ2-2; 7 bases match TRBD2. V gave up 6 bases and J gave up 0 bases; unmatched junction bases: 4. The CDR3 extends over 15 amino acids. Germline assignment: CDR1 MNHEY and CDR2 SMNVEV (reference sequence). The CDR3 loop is CASRGGLPNTGELFF. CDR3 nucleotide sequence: TGTGCCAGCAGGGGGGGACTACCGAACACCGGGGAGCTGTTTTTT.

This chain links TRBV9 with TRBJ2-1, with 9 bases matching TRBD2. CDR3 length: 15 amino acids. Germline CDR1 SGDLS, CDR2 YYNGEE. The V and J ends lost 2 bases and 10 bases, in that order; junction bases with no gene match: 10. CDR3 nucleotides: TGTGCCAGCAGCGTTTCCCCTAGCGGGACCCCCGAGCAGTTCTTC. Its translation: CASSVSPSGTPEQFF.

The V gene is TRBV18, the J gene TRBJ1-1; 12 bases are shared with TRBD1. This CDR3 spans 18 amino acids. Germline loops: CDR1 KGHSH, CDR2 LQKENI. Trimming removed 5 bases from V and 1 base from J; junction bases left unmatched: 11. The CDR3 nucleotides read TGTGCCAGCTCAGCGGGACAGGGGGCTTTTCTCACGAACACTGAAGCTTTCTTT. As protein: CASSAGQGAFLTNTEAFF.